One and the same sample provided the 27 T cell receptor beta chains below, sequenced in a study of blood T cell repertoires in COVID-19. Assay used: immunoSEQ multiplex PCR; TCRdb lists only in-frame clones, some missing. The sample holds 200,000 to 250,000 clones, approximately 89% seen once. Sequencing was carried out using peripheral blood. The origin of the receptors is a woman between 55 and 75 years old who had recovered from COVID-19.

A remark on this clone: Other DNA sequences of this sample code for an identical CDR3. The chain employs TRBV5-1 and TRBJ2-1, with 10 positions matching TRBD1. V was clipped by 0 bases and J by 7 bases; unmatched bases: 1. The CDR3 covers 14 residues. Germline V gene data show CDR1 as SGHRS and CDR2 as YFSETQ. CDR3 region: CASSLGTGGNEQFF. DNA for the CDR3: TGCGCCAGCAGCTTGGGGACAGGGGGTAATGAGCAGTTCTTC.

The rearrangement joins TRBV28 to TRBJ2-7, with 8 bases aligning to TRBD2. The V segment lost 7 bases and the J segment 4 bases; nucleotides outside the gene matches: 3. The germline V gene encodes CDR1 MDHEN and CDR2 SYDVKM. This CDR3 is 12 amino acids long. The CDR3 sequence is CASMRGAYEQYF. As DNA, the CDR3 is TGTGCCAGCATGCGGGGGGCGTACGAGCAGTACTTC. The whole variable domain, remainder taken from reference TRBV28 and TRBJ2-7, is DVKVTQSSRYLVKRTGEKVFLECVQDMDHENMFWYRQDPGLGLRLIYFSYDVKMKEKGDIPEGYSVSREKKERFSLILESASTNQTSMYLCASMRGAYEQYFGPGTRLTVT.

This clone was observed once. CDR3 loop: CASSLAGSSYEQYF. Written as DNA, the CDR3 is TGCGCCAGCAGCTTGGCGGGGAGCTCCTACGAGCAGTACTTC. The chain recombines TRBV5-1 with TRBJ2-7; D is possibly TRBD2 (5 bases). Trimming took 0 bases from V and 0 from J, leaving 7 bases between them. This CDR3 comprises 14 residues. Germline CDR1 is SGHRS and CDR2 is YFSETQ.

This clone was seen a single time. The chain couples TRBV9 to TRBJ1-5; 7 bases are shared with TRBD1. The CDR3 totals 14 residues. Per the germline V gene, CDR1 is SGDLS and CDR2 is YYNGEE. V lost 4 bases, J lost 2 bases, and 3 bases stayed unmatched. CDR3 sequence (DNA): TGTGCCAGCAGCTCCCAGGGGGGCAATCAGCCCCAGCATTTT. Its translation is CASSSQGGNQPQHF. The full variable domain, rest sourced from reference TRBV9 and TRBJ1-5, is DSGVTQTPKHLITATGQRVTLRCSPRSGDLSVYWYQQSLDQGLQFLIQYYNGEERAKGNILERFSAQQFPDLHSELNLSSLELGDSALYFCASSSQGGNQPQHFGDGTRLSIL.

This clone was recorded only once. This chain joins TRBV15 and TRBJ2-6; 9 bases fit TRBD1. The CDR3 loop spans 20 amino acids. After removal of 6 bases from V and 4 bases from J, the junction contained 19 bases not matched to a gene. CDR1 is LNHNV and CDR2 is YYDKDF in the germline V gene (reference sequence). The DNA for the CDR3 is TGTGCCACCAGAGGGGGGTTCTGGGACAGGGAAGGTTCAGGGGCCAACGTCCTGACTTTC. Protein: CATRGGFWDREGSGANVLTF.

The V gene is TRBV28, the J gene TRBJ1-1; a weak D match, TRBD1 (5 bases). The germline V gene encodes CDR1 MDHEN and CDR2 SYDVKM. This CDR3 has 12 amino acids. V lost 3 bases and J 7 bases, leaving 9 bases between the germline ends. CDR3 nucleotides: TGTGCCAGCAGTTTGGTCCAGGGTGAAGCTTTCTTT. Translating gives CASSLVQGEAFF.

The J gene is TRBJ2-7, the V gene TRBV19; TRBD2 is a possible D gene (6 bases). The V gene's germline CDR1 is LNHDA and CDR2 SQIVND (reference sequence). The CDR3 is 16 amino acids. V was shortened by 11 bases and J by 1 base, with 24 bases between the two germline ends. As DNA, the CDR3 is TGTGCCGGTCCTGTGGGGAAGGGGACTGTGTCCTACGAGCAGTACTTC. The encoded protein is CAGPVGKGTVSYEQYF.

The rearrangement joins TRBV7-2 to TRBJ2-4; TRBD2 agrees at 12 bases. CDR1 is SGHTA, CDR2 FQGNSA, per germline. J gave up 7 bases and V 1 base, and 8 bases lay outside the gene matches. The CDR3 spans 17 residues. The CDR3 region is CASSLVPSGGAGNIQYF. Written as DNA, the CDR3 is TGTGCCAGCAGCTTAGTCCCTAGCGGGGGGGCGGGTAACATTCAGTACTTC.

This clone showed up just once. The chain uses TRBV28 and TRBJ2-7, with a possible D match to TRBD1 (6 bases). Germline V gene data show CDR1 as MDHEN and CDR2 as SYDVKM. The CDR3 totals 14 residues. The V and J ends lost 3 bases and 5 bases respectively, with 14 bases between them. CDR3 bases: TGTGCCAGCAGTTTGCCAGGGGCTCGACACGAGCAGTACTTC. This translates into CASSLPGARHEQYF. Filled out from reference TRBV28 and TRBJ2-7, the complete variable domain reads DVKVTQSSRYLVKRTGEKVFLECVQDMDHENMFWYRQDPGLGLRLIYFSYDVKMKEKGDIPEGYSVSREKKERFSLILESASTNQTSMYLCASSLPGARHEQYFGPGTRLTVT.

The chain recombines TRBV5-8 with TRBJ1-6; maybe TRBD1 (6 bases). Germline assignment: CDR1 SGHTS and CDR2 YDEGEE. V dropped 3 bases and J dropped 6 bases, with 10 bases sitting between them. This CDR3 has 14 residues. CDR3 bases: TGTGCCAGCAGCTCAGGGGTTACTAATTCACCCCTCCACTTT. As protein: CASSSGVTNSPLHF.

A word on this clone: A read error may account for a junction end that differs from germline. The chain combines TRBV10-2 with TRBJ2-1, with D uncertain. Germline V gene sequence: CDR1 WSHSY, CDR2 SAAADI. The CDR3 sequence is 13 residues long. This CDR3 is CASIETAYNEQFF. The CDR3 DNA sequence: TGCGCCAGCATTGAGACTGCCTACAATGAGCAGTTCTTC.

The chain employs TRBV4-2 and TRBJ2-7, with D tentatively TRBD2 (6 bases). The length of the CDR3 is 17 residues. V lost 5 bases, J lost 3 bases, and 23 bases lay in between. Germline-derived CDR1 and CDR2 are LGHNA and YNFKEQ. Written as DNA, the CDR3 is TGTGCCAGCAGCTCCGAGGTGGTAGGGACTGATCACTACGAGCAGTACTTC. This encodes CASSSEVVGTDHYEQYF.

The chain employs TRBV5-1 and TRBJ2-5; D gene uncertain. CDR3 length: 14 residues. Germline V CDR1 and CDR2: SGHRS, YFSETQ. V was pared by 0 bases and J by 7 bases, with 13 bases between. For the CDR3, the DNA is TGCGCCAGCAGCTTGGCCGGCCCTCCGGGGACCCAGTACTTC. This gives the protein CASSLAGPPGTQYF.

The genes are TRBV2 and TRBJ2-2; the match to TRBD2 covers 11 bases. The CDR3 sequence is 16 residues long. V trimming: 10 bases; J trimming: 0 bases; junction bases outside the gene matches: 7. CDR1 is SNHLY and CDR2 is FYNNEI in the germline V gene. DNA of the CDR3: TGTGCCACCCGGGGACTAGCGGAACCGAACACCGGGGAGCTGTTTTTT. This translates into CATRGLAEPNTGELFF.

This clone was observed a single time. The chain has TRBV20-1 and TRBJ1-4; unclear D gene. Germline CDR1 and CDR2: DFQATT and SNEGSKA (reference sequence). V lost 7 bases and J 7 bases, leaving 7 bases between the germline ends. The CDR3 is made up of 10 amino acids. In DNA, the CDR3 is TGCAGTGTTCTGTTTGAAAAACTGTTTTTT. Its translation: CSVLFEKLFF.

CDR3 sequence: CASIPPGRTNYGYTF. The CDR3 DNA reads as TGTGCCAGCATCCCCCCCGGCAGGACTAACTATGGCTACACCTTC. V gene TRBV6-5 combines with J gene TRBJ1-2, with D hard to call. CDR1 and CDR2 (germline): MNHEY, SVGAGI. The CDR3 has 15 residues. Deletions cut 7 bases from V and 0 bases from J, with 15 bases between.

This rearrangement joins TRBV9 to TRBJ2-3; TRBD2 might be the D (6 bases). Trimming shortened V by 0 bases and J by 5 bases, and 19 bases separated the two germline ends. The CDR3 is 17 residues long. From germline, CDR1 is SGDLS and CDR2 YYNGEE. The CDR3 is CASSVASTGLRGDTQYF. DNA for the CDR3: TGTGCCAGCAGCGTAGCCTCGACGGGACTCCGGGGAGATACGCAGTATTTT.

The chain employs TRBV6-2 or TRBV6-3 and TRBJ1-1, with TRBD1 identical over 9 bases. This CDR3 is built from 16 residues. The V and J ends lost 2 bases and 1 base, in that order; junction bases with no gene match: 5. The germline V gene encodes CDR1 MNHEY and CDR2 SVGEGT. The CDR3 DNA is TGTGCCAGCAGTTACCCTCCGGGACAGGGGAACACTGAAGCTTTCTTT. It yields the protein CASSYPPGQGNTEAFF.

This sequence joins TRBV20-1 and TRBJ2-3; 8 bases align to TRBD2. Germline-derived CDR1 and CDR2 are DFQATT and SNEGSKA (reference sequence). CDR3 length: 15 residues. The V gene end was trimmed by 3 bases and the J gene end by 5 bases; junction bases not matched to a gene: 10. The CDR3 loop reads CSASSRGGRVDTQYF. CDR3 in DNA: TGCAGTGCTAGTTCTCGCGGGGGGCGGGTAGATACGCAGTATTTT.

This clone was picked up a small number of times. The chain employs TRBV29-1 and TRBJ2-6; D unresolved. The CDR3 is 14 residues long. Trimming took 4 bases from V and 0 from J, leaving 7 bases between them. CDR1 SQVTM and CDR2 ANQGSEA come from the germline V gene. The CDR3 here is CSVGYGSGANVLTF. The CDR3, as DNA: TGCAGCGTTGGGTACGGCTCTGGGGCCAACGTCCTGACTTTC.

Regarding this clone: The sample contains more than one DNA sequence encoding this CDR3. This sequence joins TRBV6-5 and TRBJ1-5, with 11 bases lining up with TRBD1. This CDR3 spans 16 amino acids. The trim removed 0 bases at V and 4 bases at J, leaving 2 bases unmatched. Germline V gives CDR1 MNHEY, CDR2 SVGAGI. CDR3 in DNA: TGTGCCAGCAGTTACTCCGGGACAGGGGGTAATCAGCCCCAGCATTTT. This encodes CASSYSGTGGNQPQHF.

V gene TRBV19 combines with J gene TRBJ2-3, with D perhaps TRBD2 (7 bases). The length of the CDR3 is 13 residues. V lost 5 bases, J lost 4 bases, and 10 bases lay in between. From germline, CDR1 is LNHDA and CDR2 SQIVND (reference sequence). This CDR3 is CASSGGGSDTQYF. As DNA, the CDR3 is TGTGCCAGTAGTGGGGGGGGCTCAGATACGCAGTATTTT.

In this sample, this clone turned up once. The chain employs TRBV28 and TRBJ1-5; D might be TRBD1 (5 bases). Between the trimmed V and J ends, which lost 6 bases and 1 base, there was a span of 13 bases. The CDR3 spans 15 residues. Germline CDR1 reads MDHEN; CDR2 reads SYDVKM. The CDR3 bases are TGTGCCAGCAGGGGAGGGGCAGGGAGCAATCAGCCCCAGCATTTT. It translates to CASRGGAGSNQPQHF.

CDR3 sequence (DNA): TGTGCCAGCAGCCGGGCCTACGGGGCAAGCGGGTCAGATACGCAGTATTTT. Protein product: CASSRAYGASGSDTQYF. This chain joins TRBV6-4 and TRBJ2-3, with D possibly matching TRBD2 (6 bases). This CDR3 has 17 amino acids. Trimming removed 6 bases from V and 4 bases from J, with 23 bases in between. CDR1 is MRHNA, CDR2 SNTAGT, per germline.

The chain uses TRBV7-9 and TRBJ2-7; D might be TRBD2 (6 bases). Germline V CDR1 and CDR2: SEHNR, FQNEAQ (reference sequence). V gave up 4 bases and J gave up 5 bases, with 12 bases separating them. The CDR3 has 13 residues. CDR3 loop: CASSYLWGDEQYF. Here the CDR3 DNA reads TGTGCCAGCAGCTACCTTTGGGGGGACGAGCAGTACTTC.

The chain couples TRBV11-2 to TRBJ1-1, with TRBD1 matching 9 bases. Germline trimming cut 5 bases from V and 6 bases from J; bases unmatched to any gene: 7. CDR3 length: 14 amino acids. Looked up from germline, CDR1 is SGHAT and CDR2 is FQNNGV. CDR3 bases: TGTGCCAGCAGCCCCGGGACAGGGACCGCTGAAGCTTTCTTT. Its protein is CASSPGTGTAEAFF.

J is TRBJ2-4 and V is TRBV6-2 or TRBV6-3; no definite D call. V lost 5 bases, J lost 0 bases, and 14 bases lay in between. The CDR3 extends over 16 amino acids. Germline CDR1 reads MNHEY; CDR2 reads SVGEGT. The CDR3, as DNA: TGTGCCAGCAGTCCACCCGCCTATTTAGCCAAAAACATTCAGTACTTC. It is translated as CASSPPAYLAKNIQYF.